The sequence of this TCR beta chain was determined in a study of OX40 agonist ivuxolimab in advanced cancers. For the wider study: Ivuxolimab, which targeted the costimulatory receptor OX40 (CD134), was an agonistic, fully human IgG2 monoclonal antibody. Intravenous ivuxolimab was administered to patients every 2 weeks at six dose levels: 0.01, 0.1, 0.3, 1.5, 3 and 10 mg/kg. Of the approximately 54 patients in dose escalation, 19 had hepatocellular carcinoma, approximately 15 had melanoma, 9 had renal cell carcinoma and 9 had head and neck cancer. A male proportion of around 83% and a mean age of 60 years, ranging from about 20 to 85, were recorded for the dose-escalation cohort. Patients were allowed to have had prior anti-PD-1, anti-PD-L1 or anti-CTLA-4 therapy, and approximately 40% of the dose-escalation patients had been treated with checkpoint inhibitors. Partial responses occurred in three dose-escalation patients, of whom one had hepatocellular carcinoma and two had cutaneous melanoma. Peripheral TCRbeta sequencing aimed to test whether ivuxolimab altered TCR sequence diversity and caused clonal T-cell expansion. The monotherapy dose-escalation portion (N of about 52 patients) of the phase I ivuxolimab trial is reported in the paper. Broader findings and caveats from the paper: Clonal expansion of both CD4+ and CD8+ blood T cells was observed from baseline to week 6 at doses 0.1 to 3.0 mg/kg. Antigen specificity was not determined for the clonally expanded peripheral T cells. After ivuxolimab, expanded clones were on average more numerous among CD8+ T cells than among CD4+ T cells. In the 0.1-3.0 mg/kg groups, partial responders had among the lowest normalized peripheral clonal expansion, particularly in CD8+ T cells. Low levels of normalized T-cell clonal expansion were also seen in some patients who did not respond.

For CDR1 and CDR2, the germline V gene (reference sequence) lists LNHNV and YYDKDF. The CDR3, cysteine through phenylalanine, is 15 amino acids long. The read is trimmed to its CDR3 DNA, 45 bases read in frame from base 1. V and J are truncated by 0 bases and 10 bases respectively, leaving an intervening sequence of 18 bases. Genomic DNA was isolated from the sorted cells so that the TCRbeta CDR3 region could be sequenced. TCRbeta CDR3 regions were sequenced using the immunoSEQ Assay. In its TCRdb copy, this immuneACCESS table keeps in-frame sequences only and misses some clones. Where compared with another copy, unresolved V genes explain less than half of these, and the others have no known cause. This sample has about 43,000 clones in its table, and 80% of those were observed once. The top ten constitute 3.5% to 5% of the sample. A remark on this clone: Its recognized antigen is unknown. Base qualities are not at hand, and no much larger clone is one base apart.

Patients with autoimmune disease history or receiving systemic immunosuppression were excluded from the trial. Peripheral blood for TCR sequencing was collected from all dose cohorts at baseline, on cycle 4 day 1, and on cycle 7 day 1. Samples came from an open-label, multicenter, first-in-human phase I dose-escalation trial of ivuxolimab. Adults with locally advanced or metastatic head and neck squamous cell, hepatocellular, melanoma or renal cell carcinoma were enrolled in the trial. Before TCR sequencing, CD4+ T cells and CD8+ T cells from peripheral blood were sorted into separate populations. This specimen consisted of CD4+ or CD8+ T cells sorted from blood, obtained in a trial of the OX40 agonist ivuxolimab. The receptor chain draws on TRBV15 and TRBJ1-1; a confident D gene designation cannot be given. The clonotype originates from an adult with an advanced solid tumor such as melanoma, head and neck, liver or kidney cancer. This receptor has the CDR3 CATSREVFSPSGAFF. The sequence in DNA is TGTGCCACCAGCAGAGAGGTTTTTTCTCCCTCAGGAGCTTTCTTT.